This T cell receptor beta chain appears in the sequencing data of a study of T cells after yellow fever vaccination. Each CDR3 protein gets one entry after TCRdb re-called the 5' RACE reads with MiXCR. The sample has some 500,000 distinct CDR3 sequences, less than 15% seen once. The germline V gene encodes CDR1 SGHTA and CDR2 FQGNSA. The CDR3 is 16 amino acids. V lost 2 bases, J lost 4 bases, and 15 bases lay in between. On this clonotype: The antigen is undetermined.

Study-wide findings and caveats: At around 96% for CD4 and roughly 87% for CD8, most primary-vaccination clones showed up again after the booster.

This chain uses TRBV7-2 with TRBJ2-1, with TRBD2 as a possible D gene (5 bases). Sequencing was performed on PBMCs, taken on the day of the yellow fever booster vaccination. This clonotype originated in a man aged 30-40 years who received the YFV17D yellow fever vaccine. Here the CDR3 DNA reads TGTGCCAGCAGCTTAATTAGTTCAGAGGGTTACAATGAGCAGTTCTTC. This sequence encodes CASSLISSEGYNEQFF.